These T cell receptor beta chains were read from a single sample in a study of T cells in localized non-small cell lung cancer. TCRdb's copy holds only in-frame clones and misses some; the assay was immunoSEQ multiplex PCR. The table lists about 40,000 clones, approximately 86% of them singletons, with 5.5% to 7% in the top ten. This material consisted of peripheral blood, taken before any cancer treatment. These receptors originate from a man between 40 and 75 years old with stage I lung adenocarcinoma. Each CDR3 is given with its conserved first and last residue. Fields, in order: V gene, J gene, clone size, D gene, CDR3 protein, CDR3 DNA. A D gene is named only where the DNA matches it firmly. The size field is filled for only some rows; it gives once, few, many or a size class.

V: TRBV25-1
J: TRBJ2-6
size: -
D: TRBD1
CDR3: CASSGTGVGAGANVLTF
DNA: TGTGCCAGCAGTGGGACAGGGGTTGGAGCTGGGGCCAACGTCCTGACTTTC

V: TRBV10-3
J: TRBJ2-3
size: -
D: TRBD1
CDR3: CAINPGQGADTQYF
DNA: TGTGCCATCAACCCGGGACAGGGGGCAGATACGCAGTATTTT

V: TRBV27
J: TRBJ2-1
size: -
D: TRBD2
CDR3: CASSLEAVASGINEQFF
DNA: TGTGCCAGCAGTTTGGAAGCAGTTGCTAGCGGGATCAATGAGCAGTTCTTC

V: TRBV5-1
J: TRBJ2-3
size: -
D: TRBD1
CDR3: CASSEDRTTDTQYF
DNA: TGCGCCAGCAGCGAGGACAGGACGACAGATACGCAGTATTTT

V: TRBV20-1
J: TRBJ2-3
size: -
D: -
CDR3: CSARLGDTQYF
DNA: TGCAGTGCTCGACTGGGGGATACGCAGTATTTT

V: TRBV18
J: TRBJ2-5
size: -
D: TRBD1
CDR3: CASSLTDRAPGETQYF
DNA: TGTGCCAGCTCACTTACCGACAGGGCCCCCGGGGAGACCCAGTACTTC

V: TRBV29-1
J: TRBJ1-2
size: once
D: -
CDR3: CSVYREDYGYTF
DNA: TGCAGCGTTTACAGGGAAGACTATGGCTACACCTTC

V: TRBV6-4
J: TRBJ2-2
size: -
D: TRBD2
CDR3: CASRAGTSEAGELFF
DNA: TGTGCCAGCAGAGCCGGGACTAGCGAGGCCGGGGAGCTGTTTTTT

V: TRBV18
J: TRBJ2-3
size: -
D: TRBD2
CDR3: CASSHIPGTSLTDTQYF
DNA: TGTGCCAGCTCACATATTCCCGGGACTAGCCTCACAGATACGCAGTATTTT

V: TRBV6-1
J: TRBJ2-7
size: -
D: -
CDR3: CASSAQGRPYEQYF
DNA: TGTGCCAGCAGTGCACAGGGCCGGCCCTACGAGCAGTACTTC

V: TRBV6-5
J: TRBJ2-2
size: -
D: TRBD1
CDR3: CASSYSDRGITGELFF
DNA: TGTGCCAGCAGTTACTCGGACAGGGGAATCACCGGGGAGCTGTTTTTT

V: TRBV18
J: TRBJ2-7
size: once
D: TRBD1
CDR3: CASSPRTGQEYEQYF
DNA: TGTGCCAGCTCACCTCGGACAGGGCAAGAGTACGAGCAGTACTTC

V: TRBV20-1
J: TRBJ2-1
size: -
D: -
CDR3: CTIGGGNEQFF
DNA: TGTACTATTGGAGGGGGCAATGAGCAGTTCTTC

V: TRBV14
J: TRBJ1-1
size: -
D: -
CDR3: CASSPRQELARWNTEAFF
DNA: TGTGCCAGCAGCCCCAGACAGGAACTCGCTAGGTGGAACACTGAAGCTTTCTTT

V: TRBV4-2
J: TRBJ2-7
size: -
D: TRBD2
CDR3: CASSQGRGREYEQYF
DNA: TGTGCCAGCAGCCAAGGCCGCGGGAGGGAATACGAGCAGTACTTC

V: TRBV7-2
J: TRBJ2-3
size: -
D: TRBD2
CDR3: CASSPLGLAGGSTDTQYF
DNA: TGTGCCAGCAGCCCATTGGGGCTAGCGGGGGGAAGCACAGATACGCAGTATTTT

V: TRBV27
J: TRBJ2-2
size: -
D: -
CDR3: CASSLSRVIGELFF
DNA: TGTGCCAGCAGTTTATCCAGGGTTATCGGGGAGCTGTTTTTT

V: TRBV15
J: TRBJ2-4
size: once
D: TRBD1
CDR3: CATSRDRGQGNNIQYF
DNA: TGTGCCACCAGCAGAGATCGGGGACAGGGGAATAACATTCAGTACTTC

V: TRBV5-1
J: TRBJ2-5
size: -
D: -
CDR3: CASSLGPRETQYF
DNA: TGCGCCAGCAGCTTGGGGCCTCGGGAGACCCAGTACTTC

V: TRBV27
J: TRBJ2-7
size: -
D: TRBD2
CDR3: CASSWTSGSEQYF
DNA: TGTGCCAGCAGTTGGACTAGCGGGAGCGAGCAGTACTTC

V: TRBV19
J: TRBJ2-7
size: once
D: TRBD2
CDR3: CASSIIQAGATAGRQYF
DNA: TGTGCCAGTAGTATCATCCAGGCGGGAGCAACCGCCGGGCGGCAGTACTTC

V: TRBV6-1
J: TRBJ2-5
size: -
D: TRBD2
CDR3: CASSEPAGAWEETQYF
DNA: TGTGCCAGCAGTGAACCAGCGGGAGCCTGGGAAGAGACCCAGTACTTC

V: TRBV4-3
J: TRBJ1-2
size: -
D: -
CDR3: CASSPNKGLFEYGYTF
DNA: TGCGCCAGCAGCCCCAACAAAGGGCTTTTCGAATATGGCTACACCTTC